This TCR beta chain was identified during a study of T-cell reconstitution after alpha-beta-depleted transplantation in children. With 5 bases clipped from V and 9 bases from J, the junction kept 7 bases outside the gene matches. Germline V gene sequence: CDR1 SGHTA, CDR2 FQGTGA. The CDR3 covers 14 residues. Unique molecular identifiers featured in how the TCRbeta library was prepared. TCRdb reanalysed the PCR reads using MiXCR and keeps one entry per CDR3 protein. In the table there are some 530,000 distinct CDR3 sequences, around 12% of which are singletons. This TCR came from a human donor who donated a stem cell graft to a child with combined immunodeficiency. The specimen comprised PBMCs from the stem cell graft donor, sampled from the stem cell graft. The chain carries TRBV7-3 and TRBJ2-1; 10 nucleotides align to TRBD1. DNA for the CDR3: TGTGCCAGCAGCCGGACAGGGGGTTCGGCTGAGCAGTTCTTC. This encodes CASSRTGGSAEQFF.